Detailed here is one T cell receptor (beta chain). This entry comes from a study of blood T cells in healthy people across ages. Germline CDR1 is LGHNT and CDR2 is FRNRAP. The CDR3 totals 15 residues. V lost 4 bases and J lost 5, with 17 bases in between. Next came a second PCR, run for about 7 to 12 cycles, which used a sample-barcoded 5' primer along with a J-beta primer mix. One entry per CDR3 protein results from TCRdb running MiXCR on the 5' RACE reads. The table has 500,000 to 650,000 distinct CDR3 sequences, over 25% seen once. A minimum of 7 million PBMCs was isolated per sample. Total RNA amounts of at least 5 micrograms were extracted per sample. The sample was also linked to a second study, of T cells of mothers and their children. That paper notes: A slight, non-significant increase in overlap was found for related mother-child pairs relative to unrelated pairs.

The sample taken for sequencing was blood. This TCR derives from a boy aged 2 to 10 in good health. The chain recombines TRBV12-5 with TRBJ2-5; possibly TRBD1 for D (5 bases). CDR3 in amino acids: CASGSSRTPGETQYF. CDR3 nucleotide sequence: TGTGCTAGTGGTTCGTCCCGGACCCCAGGGGAGACCCAGTACTTC.